The sequence of this TCR beta chain was determined in a study of T cell clones after liver transplantation. At the level of the study: Tolerance: complete withdrawal held at least one year, liver enzymes staying within twice normal.

This CDR3 comprises 15 residues. Germline CDR1 and CDR2: SGHAT and FQNNGV. The V end was cut by 2 bases, the J end by 3 bases, with 12 bases between. TCRdb's copy holds only in-frame clones and misses some; the assay was immunoSEQ multiplex PCR. The sample contains 70,000 to 80,000 clones, roughly nine tenths of which appear only once. This TCR derives from a human donor who received a liver transplant. V and J are TRBV11-2 and TRBJ2-3; the D is unclear. The specimen comprised CD4+ T cells from blood, sampled before liver transplant. CDR3 nucleotide sequence: TGTGCCAGCAGCTTACCAGGTTCGGCGACAGATACGCAGTATTTT. Translated: CASSLPGSATDTQYF.